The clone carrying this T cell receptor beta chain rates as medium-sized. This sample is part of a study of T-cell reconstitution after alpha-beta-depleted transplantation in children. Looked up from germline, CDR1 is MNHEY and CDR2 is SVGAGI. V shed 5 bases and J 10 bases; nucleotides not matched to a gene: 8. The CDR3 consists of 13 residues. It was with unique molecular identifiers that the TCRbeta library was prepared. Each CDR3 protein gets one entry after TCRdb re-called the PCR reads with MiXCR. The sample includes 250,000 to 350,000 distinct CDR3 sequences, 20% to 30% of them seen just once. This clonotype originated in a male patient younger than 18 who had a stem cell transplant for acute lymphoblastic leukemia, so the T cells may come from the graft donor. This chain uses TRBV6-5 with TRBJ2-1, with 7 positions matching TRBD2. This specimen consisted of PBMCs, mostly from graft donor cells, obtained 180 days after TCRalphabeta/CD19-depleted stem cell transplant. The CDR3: CASSPSERGEQFF. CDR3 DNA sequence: TGTGCCAGCAGTCCCTCGGAGCGGGGAGAGCAGTTCTTC.